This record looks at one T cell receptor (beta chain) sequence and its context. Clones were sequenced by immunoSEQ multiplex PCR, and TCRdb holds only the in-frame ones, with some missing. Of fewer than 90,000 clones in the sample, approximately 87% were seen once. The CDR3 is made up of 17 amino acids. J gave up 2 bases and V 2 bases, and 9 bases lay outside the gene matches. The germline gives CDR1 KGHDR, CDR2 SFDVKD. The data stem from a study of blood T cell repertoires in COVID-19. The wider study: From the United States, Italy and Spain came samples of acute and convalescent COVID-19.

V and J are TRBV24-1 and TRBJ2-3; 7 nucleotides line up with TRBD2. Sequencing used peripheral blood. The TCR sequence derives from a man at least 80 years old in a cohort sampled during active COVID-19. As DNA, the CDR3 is TGTGCCACCAGTGATTACTCCCCTAGCGGAATCACAGATACGCAGTATTTT. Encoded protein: CATSDYSPSGITDTQYF.